This is a list of T cell receptor beta chains from one sample in a study of blood T cell repertoires in COVID-19. Assay used: immunoSEQ multiplex PCR; TCRdb lists only in-frame clones, some missing. The sample gives 400,000 to 450,000 clones, about nine tenths of which show up once; 1.4% to 1.5% is in the top ten. The source material was peripheral blood. The receptors originated from a woman younger than 45 with active or convalescent COVID-19. Each CDR3 is given with its conserved first and last residue. The D gene is left open where the match is weak. Clone size appears in some rows only: once, few, many, or a class for an expanded clone.

d_call	j_call	v_call	clone_size	cdr3_aa	cdr3_nt
.	TRBJ2-2	TRBV27	once	CASSLGVAGELFF	TGTGCCAGCAGTTTAGGAGTAGCCGGGGAGCTGTTTTTT
TRBD1	TRBJ1-2	TRBV6-5	.	CASRRTGSNYGYTF	TGTGCCAGCAGGAGGACAGGGTCTAACTATGGCTACACCTTC
.	TRBJ2-5	TRBV2	.	CASTIPSEAHQETQYF	TGTGCCAGCACTATACCCTCGGAGGCCCACCAAGAGACCCAGTACTTC
.	TRBJ2-1	TRBV4-1	once	CASSQPGWAEQFF	TGCGCCAGCAGCCAACCAGGATGGGCGGAGCAGTTCTTC
TRBD1	TRBJ1-1	TRBV18	once	CASSLSGTDTEAFF	TGTGCCAGCTCACTTAGCGGGACAGACACTGAAGCTTTCTTT
TRBD2	TRBJ2-3	TRBV2	.	CASSGRTSGRASTDTQYF	TGTGCCAGCAGTGGAAGAACTAGCGGGAGGGCCAGCACAGATACGCAGTATTTT
.	TRBJ1-2	TRBV21-1	.	CASSNVANYGYTF	TGTGCCAGCAGCAACGTGGCAAACTATGGCTACACCTTC
TRBD1	TRBJ2-5	TRBV5-1	.	CASSFRDRGRETQYF	TGCGCCAGCAGCTTCAGGGACAGGGGGCGAGAGACCCAGTACTTC
TRBD2	TRBJ2-1	TRBV6-4	.	CASSEPGGVNEQFF	TGTGCCAGCAGTGAACCGGGAGGGGTCAATGAGCAGTTCTTC
.	TRBJ1-1	TRBV30	.	CAWSVLGNTEAFF	TGTGCCTGGAGTGTACTAGGGAACACTGAAGCTTTCTTT
.	TRBJ1-2	TRBV27	few	CASSIRSSYGYTF	TGTGCCAGCAGCATACGGTCTTCCTATGGCTACACCTTC
.	TRBJ1-1	TRBV6-5	.	CASSNFQGNTEAFF	TGTGCCAGCAGTAACTTTCAGGGTAACACTGAAGCTTTCTTT
.	TRBJ2-3	TRBV6-5	once	CASRRSLRTDTQYF	TGTGCCAGCAGGCGATCCCTGCGCACAGATACGCAGTATTTT
TRBD2	TRBJ2-5	TRBV4-1	.	CASSQMGAGEETQYF	TGCGCCAGCAGCCAAATGGGAGCGGGGGAAGAGACCCAGTACTTC
.	TRBJ1-2	TRBV7-9	.	CASSLKSGFAYGYTF	TGTGCCAGCAGCCTAAAGTCAGGGTTCGCCTATGGCTACACCTTC
TRBD1	TRBJ2-7	TRBV6-5	.	CASSMDRDSYEQYF	TGTGCCAGCAGCATGGACAGGGACTCCTACGAGCAGTACTTC
TRBD1	TRBJ1-5	TRBV2	.	CASNEDRGSNQPQHF	TGTGCCAGCAACGAGGACAGGGGTAGCAATCAGCCCCAGCATTTT
.	TRBJ1-2	TRBV6-5	.	CASSYEGGYTF	TGTGCCAGCAGTTACGAGGGTGGCTACACCTTC
TRBD1	TRBJ1-6	TRBV10-2	.	CASSKDRGHNSPLHF	TGCGCCAGCAGTAAGGACAGGGGTCATAATTCACCCCTCCACTTT
.	TRBJ1-1	TRBV10-3	.	CAISEGGWDTEAFF	TGTGCCATCAGTGAGGGGGGCTGGGACACTGAAGCTTTCTTT
TRBD1	TRBJ1-5	TRBV27	.	CASRDRGHQPQHF	TGTGCCAGCAGGGACAGGGGCCATCAGCCCCAGCATTTT
.	TRBJ1-1	TRBV7-8	.	CASSPPGGASTEAFF	TGTGCCAGCAGCCCCCCGGGGGGGGCGAGCACTGAAGCTTTCTTT
TRBD1	TRBJ2-7	TRBV18	once	CASLQTGVGEQYF	TGTGCCAGTCTTCAAACAGGGGTTGGCGAGCAGTACTTC
.	TRBJ1-2	TRBV6-5	.	CASSYGGAGSYGYTF	TGTGCCAGCAGTTACGGAGGGGCTGGATCCTATGGCTACACCTTC
.	TRBJ2-5	TRBV5-1	.	CASSFVSPGEETQYF	TGCGCCAGCAGCTTTGTGTCCCCGGGAGAGGAGACCCAGTACTTC
.	TRBJ1-6	TRBV5-1	.	CASSLAGRSPLHF	TGCGCCAGCAGCTTGGCTGGCAGATCTCCCCTCCACTTT
TRBD1	TRBJ1-1	TRBV10-2	.	CASSLYRDRAYEAFF	TGCGCCAGCAGTTTATACCGGGACAGAGCTTATGAAGCTTTCTTT
TRBD1	TRBJ2-2	TRBV28	.	CASSFSGGGYTGELFF	TGTGCCAGCAGTTTCTCAGGGGGCGGGTACACCGGGGAGCTGTTTTTT